The T cell receptor beta chain under discussion was sequenced for a study of shared clonotypes between healthy human individuals. Study-level points and caveats: Shared clonotypes across all four donors exceeded non-shared ones in generation probability. Rarefaction showed that sequencing of sorted subsets was incomplete (despite large depth). Naive CD4 clonotypes were shared across a handful of donors at about 5.3%. Across subsets, estimated richness was generally greater for naive than for memory populations.

Trimming left V 5 bases short and J 7 bases short, with 12 bases between. Germline V gene lookup returns CDR1 SGHVS and CDR2 FQNEAQ. The CDR3 is made up of 12 amino acids. Data came from immunoSEQ multiplex PCR; TCRdb stores just in-frame clones and leaves some out. This repertoire shows about 1 million clones, about 75% found once; its top ten account for 1.2% to 1.5%. A note on this clone: Antigen: not known.

The chain joins TRBV7-8 to TRBJ2-7; D remains ambiguous. This TCR came from a young man in good health. The sample taken for sequencing was memory CD4+ T cells sorted from blood. Subset denoted: CD45RA-negative fraction. As DNA, the CDR3 is TGTGCCAGCAGCCGCATGTTAGGGGAGCAGTACTTC. This encodes CASSRMLGEQYF.